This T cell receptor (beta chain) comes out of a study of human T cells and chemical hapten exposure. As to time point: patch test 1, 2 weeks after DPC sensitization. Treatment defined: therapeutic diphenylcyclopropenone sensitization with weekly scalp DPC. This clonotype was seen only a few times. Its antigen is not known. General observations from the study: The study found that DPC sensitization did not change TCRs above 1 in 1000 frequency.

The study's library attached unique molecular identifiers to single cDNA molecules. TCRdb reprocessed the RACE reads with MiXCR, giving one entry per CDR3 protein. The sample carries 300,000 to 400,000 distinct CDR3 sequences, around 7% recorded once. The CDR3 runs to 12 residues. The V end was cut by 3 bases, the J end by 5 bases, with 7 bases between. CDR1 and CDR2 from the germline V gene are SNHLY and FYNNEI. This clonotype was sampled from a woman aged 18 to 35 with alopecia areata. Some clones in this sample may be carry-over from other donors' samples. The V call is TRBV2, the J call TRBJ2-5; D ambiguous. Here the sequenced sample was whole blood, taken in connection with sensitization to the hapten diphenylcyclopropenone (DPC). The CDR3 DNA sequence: TGTGCCAGCAGTGAGCTCCCGGAGACCCAGTACTTC. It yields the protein CASSELPETQYF.